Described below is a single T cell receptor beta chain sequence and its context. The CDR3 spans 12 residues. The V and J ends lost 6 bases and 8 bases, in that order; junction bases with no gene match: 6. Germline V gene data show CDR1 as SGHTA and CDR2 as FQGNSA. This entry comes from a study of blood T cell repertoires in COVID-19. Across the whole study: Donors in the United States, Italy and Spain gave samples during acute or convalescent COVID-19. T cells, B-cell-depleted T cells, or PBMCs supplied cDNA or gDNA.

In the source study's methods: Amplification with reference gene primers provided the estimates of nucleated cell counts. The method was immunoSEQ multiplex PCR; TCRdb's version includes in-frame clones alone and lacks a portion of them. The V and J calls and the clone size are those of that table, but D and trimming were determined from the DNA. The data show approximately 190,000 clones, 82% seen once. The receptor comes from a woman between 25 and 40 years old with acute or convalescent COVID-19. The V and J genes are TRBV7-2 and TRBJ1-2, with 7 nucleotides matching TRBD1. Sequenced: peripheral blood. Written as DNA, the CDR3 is TGTGCCAGCAGGAGATACAGGGGCGGCTACACCTTC. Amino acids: CASRRYRGGYTF.